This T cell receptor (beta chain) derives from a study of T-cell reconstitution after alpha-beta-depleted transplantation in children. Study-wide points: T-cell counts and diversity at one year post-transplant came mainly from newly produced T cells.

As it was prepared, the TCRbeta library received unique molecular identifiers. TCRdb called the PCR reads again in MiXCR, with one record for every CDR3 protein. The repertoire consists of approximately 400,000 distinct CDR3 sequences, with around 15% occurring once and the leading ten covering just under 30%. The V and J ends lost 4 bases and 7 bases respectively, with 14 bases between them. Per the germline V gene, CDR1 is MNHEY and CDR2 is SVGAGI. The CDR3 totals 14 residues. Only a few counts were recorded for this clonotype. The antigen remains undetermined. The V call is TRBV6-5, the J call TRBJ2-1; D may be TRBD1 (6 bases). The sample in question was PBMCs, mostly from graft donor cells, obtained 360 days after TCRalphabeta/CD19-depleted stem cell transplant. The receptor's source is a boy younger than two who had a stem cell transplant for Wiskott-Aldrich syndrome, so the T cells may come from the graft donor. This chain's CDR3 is CASSSRQVRNEQFF. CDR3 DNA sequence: TGTGCCAGCAGTTCGCGACAGGTTAGGAATGAGCAGTTCTTC.